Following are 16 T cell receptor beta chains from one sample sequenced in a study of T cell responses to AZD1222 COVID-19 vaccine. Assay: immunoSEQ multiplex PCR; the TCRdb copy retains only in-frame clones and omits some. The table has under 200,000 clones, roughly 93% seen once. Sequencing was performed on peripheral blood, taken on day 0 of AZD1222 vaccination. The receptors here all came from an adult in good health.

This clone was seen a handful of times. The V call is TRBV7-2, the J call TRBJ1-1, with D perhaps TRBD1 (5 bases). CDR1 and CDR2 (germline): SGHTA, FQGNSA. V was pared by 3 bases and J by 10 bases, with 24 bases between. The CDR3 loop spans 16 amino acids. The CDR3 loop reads CASSFDNTGASVGAFF. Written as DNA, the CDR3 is TGTGCCAGCAGCTTCGATAACACCGGGGCGTCTGTAGGAGCTTTCTTT.

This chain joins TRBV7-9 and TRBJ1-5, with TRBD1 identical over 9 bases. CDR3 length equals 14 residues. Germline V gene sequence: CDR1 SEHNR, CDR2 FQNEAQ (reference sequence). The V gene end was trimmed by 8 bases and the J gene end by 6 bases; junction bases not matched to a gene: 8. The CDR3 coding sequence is TGTGCCAGCCATTCGGGACAGGGTTCTCAGCCCCAGCATTTT. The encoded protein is CASHSGQGSQPQHF.

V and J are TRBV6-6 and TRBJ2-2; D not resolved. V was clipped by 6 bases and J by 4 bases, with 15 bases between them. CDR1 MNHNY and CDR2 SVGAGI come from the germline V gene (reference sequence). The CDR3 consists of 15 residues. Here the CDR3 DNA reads TGTGCCAGCAGGCCAAGCTCTTGGAGCACCGGGGAGCTGTTTTTT. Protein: CASRPSSWSTGELFF.

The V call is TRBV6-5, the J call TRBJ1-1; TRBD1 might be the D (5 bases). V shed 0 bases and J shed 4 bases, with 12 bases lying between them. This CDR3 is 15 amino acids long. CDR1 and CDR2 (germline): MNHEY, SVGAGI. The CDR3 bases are TGTGCCAGCAGTTACTCGAGGGGTCTGCGCACTGAAGCTTTCTTT. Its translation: CASSYSRGLRTEAFF.

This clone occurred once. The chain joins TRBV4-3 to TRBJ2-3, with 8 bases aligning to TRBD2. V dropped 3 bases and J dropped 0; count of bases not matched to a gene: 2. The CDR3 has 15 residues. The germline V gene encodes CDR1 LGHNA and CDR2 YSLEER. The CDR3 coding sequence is TGCGCCAGCAGCCAGGGACTAGTGAGCACAGATACGCAGTATTTT. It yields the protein CASSQGLVSTDTQYF.

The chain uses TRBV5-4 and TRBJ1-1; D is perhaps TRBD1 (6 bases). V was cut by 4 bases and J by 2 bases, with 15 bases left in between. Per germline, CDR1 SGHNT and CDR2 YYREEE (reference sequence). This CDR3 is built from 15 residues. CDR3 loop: CASSRVLGANTEAFF. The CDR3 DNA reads TGTGCCAGCAGCCGTGTTTTGGGGGCTAACACTGAAGCTTTCTTT.

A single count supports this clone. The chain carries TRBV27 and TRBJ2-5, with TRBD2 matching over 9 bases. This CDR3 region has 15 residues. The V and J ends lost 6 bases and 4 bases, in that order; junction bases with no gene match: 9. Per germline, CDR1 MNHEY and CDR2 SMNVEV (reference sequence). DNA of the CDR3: TGTGCCAGCAGGTCTAGCGGGGCCGCCGGAGAGACCCAGTACTTC. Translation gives CASRSSGAAGETQYF.

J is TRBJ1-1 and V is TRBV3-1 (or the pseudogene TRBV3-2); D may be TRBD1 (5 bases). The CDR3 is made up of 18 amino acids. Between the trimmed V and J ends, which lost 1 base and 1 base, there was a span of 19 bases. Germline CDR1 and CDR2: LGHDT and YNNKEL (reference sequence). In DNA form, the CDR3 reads TGTGCCAGCAGCCAAGCCATACGCCGGTCCACAGGGAACACTGAAGCTTTCTTT. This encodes CASSQAIRRSTGNTEAFF.

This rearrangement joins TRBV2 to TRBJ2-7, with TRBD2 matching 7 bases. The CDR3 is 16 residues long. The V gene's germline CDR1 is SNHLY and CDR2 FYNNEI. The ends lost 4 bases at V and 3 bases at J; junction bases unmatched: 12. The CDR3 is CASSAQVSTGGYEQYF. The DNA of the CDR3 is TGTGCCAGCAGTGCACAGGTCTCAACGGGGGGCTACGAGCAGTACTTC.

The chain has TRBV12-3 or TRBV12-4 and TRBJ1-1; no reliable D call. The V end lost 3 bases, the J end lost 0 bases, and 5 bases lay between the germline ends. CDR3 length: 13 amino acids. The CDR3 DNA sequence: TGTGCCAGCAGTTTTCGTATGAACACTGAAGCTTTCTTT. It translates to CASSFRMNTEAFF.

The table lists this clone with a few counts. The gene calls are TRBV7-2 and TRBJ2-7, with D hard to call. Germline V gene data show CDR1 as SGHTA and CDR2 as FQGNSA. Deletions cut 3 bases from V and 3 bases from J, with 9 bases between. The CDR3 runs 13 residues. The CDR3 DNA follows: TGTGCCAGCAGCTTGTCCCAGCGCTACGAGCAGTACTTC. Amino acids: CASSLSQRYEQYF.

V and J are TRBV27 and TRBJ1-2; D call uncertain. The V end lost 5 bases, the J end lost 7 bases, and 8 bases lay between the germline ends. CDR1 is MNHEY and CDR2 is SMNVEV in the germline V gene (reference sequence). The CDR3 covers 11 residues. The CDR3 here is CASSNGFGYTF. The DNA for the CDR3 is TGTGCCAGCAGTAACGGGTTTGGCTACACCTTC.

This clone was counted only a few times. The CDR3 region has the DNA TGTGCCAGCAAGGTTGAGGGGGGGAACACTGAAGCTTTCTTT. It yields the protein CASKVEGGNTEAFF. This chain connects TRBV2 to TRBJ1-1; a weak D match, TRBD1 (6 bases). This CDR3 contains 14 residues. Trimming left V 7 bases short and J 1 base short, with 13 bases between. CDR1 is SNHLY, CDR2 FYNNEI, per germline.

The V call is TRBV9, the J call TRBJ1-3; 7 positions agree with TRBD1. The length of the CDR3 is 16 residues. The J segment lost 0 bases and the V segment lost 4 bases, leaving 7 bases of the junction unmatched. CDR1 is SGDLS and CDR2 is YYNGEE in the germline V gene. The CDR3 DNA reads TGTGCCAGCAGCCCCCAGGGACAGTCCTCTGGAAACACCATATATTTT. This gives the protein CASSPQGQSSGNTIYF. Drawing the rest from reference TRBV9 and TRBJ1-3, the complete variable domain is DSGVTQTPKHLITATGQRVTLRCSPRSGDLSVYWYQQSLDQGLQFLIQYYNGEERAKGNILERFSAQQFPDLHSELNLSSLELGDSALYFCASSPQGQSSGNTIYFGEGSWLTVV.

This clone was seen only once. The CDR3 region has the DNA TGTGCCAGCGGCCTCAGGGGCAAGGACACTGAAGCTTTCTTT. The encoded protein is CASGLRGKDTEAFF. This chain connects TRBV3-1 (or the pseudogene TRBV3-2) to TRBJ1-1; D perhaps matches TRBD1 (6 bases). The CDR3 spans 14 residues. Germline values: CDR1 LGHDT, CDR2 YNNKEL (reference sequence). Trimming left V 8 bases short and J 3 bases short, with 16 bases between.

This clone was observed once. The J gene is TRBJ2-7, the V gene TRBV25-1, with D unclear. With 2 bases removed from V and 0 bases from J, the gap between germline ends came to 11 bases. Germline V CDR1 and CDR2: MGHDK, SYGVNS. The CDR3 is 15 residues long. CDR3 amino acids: CASSELASNSYEQYF. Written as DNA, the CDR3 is TGTGCCAGCAGTGAACTGGCGAGTAACTCCTACGAGCAGTACTTC.